The source of this T cell receptor beta chain is a study of blood T cells in healthy people across ages (dated by TCRdb to about 2015). Study-wide context: In model experiments, template switching captured about one uniquely barcoded TCR beta cDNA molecule for every two T cells. The study measured age-related changes in TCR beta repertoire diversity using deep sequencing normalized with unique cDNA molecular identifiers. Four age groups were formed from the donors: young (average approximately 16 years), middle-aged (around 39), aged (roughly 56) and long-lived (82). Using the same blood draw, the study looked at two additional independent replicas of 1 million unique cDNA reads for two donors, one aged 18 to 30 and the other aged 80 or older. Points the paper makes about the study in general: Because the CMV infection status of the donors was unknown, age-related changes in expanded clonotypes may potentially have been confounded. As age increased, observed TCR beta diversity per million T cells dropped in a roughly linear way, and a significant reduction was already evident by age roughly 36. Compared with the aged group, the long-lived group had more naive CD4+ T cells, fewer expanded clones and increased TCR diversity, a pattern suggesting age selection. Observed TCR beta diversity correlated strongly with the percentage of naive T cells measured by flow cytometry. Estimates of total diversity based on one million sequenced T cells were considered lower bounds and underestimates. Conclusive comparison of naive and antigen-experienced compartments was prevented by the profiling of bulk unsorted PBMCs.

Regarding this clonotype: It has no known antigen specificity. No much larger clonotype is one base removed from it; base qualities were not supplied.

The library was produced with 5' RACE. Data came from an Illumina HiSeq 2500. A second roughly 6 to 12 cycle PCR used a sample-barcoded 5' primer and a J-beta primer mix. A unique molecular identifier was introduced onto each TCR beta cDNA molecule by a template-switch 5' adaptor carrying 12 random nucleotides. At least 2.5 million CDR3-containing paired-end reads were obtained from each sample. All of the RNA was converted into first-strand cDNA using the Mint cDNA synthesis kit, with a TRBC-specific oligonucleotide serving as the primer. Following uracil-DNA glycosylase treatment, all cDNA underwent a first 18-cycle PCR with the universal primers M1SS and BC2_uni_R. The original methods were these. Normalization of each sample was performed by random selection of 1 million high-quality reads, each carrying a distinct molecular identifier. Instead of being binned into consensus sequences, reads with shared molecular identifiers were discarded. MiTCR, run with a Q25 quality threshold and the strictest error-elimination algorithm, handled CDR3 identification, clonotype clustering and error correction. A nonparametric unseen species model with Euler transformation was used to estimate lower-bound total TCR beta diversity. TCRdb ran its own pipeline on the public reads, namely fastp trimming at Q25 and MiXCR clone calling, and kept in-frame beta chains. Each entry merges the rows of one CDR3 protein and shows their most common DNA and genes. The V and J calls follow TCRdb's processing rather than the paper's. For this sample the table gives some 560,000 distinct CDR3 sequences, of which 27% were detected only once. The ten biggest clones cover 3% to 4% of the sample.

Reading from cysteine to phenylalanine, the CDR3 counts 13 amino acids. Of all the DNA, just the CDR3 is kept, 39 bases in frame from base 1. According to the germline V gene, CDR1 reads SGHDN and CDR2 reads FVKESK. The junction shows trimming of 1 base on V and 3 bases on J, plus 6 bases between the germline ends. The donors were a few dozen Caucasian individuals from Russia, aged roughly 6 to 100 years, who were systemically healthy. Each donor gave around 9.5 milliliters of peripheral blood, collected into EDTA-treated Vacutainer tubes. Ficoll-Paque density-gradient centrifugation was used to isolate PBMCs, with at least 6 million obtained per sample. Trizol reagent was used to extract total RNA from PBMCs, with at least 5 micrograms per sample. For every donor, an aliquot of PBMCs went through flow cytometry to measure the percentages of naive CD45RAhigh/CD27high T cells. These data were likewise used in another study, on T cells of mothers and their children. The second study's paper adds: The donors were nine systemically healthy Caucasian individuals, made up of three mothers and their six children. cDNA synthesis used all of the extracted RNA, with around 1.5 ug of RNA in each 15 ul reaction. In the second PCR, the M1S primer added sample barcodes and 2-4 random nucleotides. Over 9.5 million TCR beta CDR3 reads were obtained for each mother, and 2.5 million to 3 million reads were obtained for each child. Thymic selection shapes the output of TCR recombination in a similar way in related and unrelated pairs, and inherited differences have a minor effect. Related mother-child pairs always showed normalized repertoire overlap that was slightly higher than in unrelated mother-child pairs, though the difference was never significant. No persistent microchimeric T cell clones were found, with a detection sensitivity of roughly 92 clones per million clonotypes. In the study, deep NGS was used to compare the TCR beta repertoires of mothers and children, and features distinguishing related mother-child pairs from unrelated individuals were sought. On average, the children were about 12 +/- 4 years old, while the mothers were about 40 +/- 4 years old. Libraries were sequenced on Illumina HiSeq 2000 with 100+100 nt paired-end reads after adapter ligation with NEBNext reagents. To avoid cross-contamination, the mother libraries and the child libraries were prepared a month apart and sequenced in separate runs. For each donor, somewhere between about 450,000 and 2,100,000 distinct TCR beta clonotypes were identified. Naive TCR beta clonotypes were estimated from low-frequency clonotypes matched to each donor's FACS-determined naive share, without sorting.

The rearrangement combines TRBV14 with TRBJ1-2, with TRBD1 tentatively as D gene (5 bases match). What was sequenced was blood. This TCR was recovered from a boy aged 2 to 10 in good health. CDR3 loop: CASSQGRDYGYTF. The nucleotides read TGTGCCAGCAGCCAAGGCAGGGACTATGGCTACACCTTC.